This is a list of T cell receptor beta chains from one sample in a study of T cells in Graves' hyperthyroidism and ophthalmopathy. A single record per CDR3 protein comes from TCRdb applying MiXCR to the multiplex PCR reads. The top ten hold roughly 7.7% of the sample, which has nearly 600,000 distinct CDR3 sequences, 11% to 15% seen once. Sequencing was carried out using blood. These receptors were obtained from a woman younger than 35 with Graves' ophthalmopathy. The CDR3 runs from the conserved cysteine through the conserved F or W. A D gene is named only where the DNA matches it firmly. Rows may omit the clone size; those that give it use once, few, many or a size class.

V,size,D,J,CDR3,DNA
TRBV18,-,TRBD1,TRBJ1-5,CASSPFRPGQGGNQPQHF,TGTGCCAGCTCACCTTTCAGGCCAGGACAGGGTGGTAATCAGCCCCAGCATTTT
TRBV11-2,many,TRBD2,TRBJ2-7,CASSLDLVGGYEQYF,TGTGCCAGCAGCTTAGATCTCGTGGGGGGGTACGAGCAGTACTTC
TRBV20-1,-,-,TRBJ1-1,CSARDHSTEAFF,TGCAGTGCTAGAGACCACAGCACTGAAGCTTTCTTT
TRBV19,-,TRBD1,TRBJ1-2,CASSVQGALLYGYTF,TGTGCCAGTAGTGTACAGGGGGCTCTGCTCTATGGCTACACCTTC
TRBV7-2,many,-,TRBJ2-3,CAGSFAWGSTDTQYF,TGTGCCGGCAGCTTTGCTTGGGGGTCCACAGATACGCAGTATTTT
TRBV28,-,-,TRBJ2-4,CASSLFWSIPTRAKNIQYF,TGTGCCAGCAGTTTATTCTGGTCGATTCCTACACGAGCCAAAAACATTCAGTACTTC
TRBV28,few,-,TRBJ2-1,CASSLAVRLQGDEQFF,TGTGCCAGCAGTTTAGCCGTCCGTCTCCAAGGGGATGAGCAGTTCTTC
TRBV27,-,-,TRBJ1-2,CASSGSGVWYGYTF,TGTGCCAGCAGCGGCTCAGGAGTTTGGTATGGCTACACCTTC
TRBV10-3,-,-,TRBJ2-1,CATLGNEQFF,TGTGCCACCCTAGGGAATGAGCAGTTCTTC
TRBV20-1,many,-,TRBJ1-3,CSANTGAGNTIYF,TGCAGTGCGAATACAGGAGCCGGAAACACCATATATTTT
TRBV6-1,many,TRBD2,TRBJ2-7,CASSANFGLAGLNEQYF,TGTGCCAGCAGTGCCAATTTTGGACTAGCGGGTCTCAACGAGCAGTACTTC
TRBV7-9,many,-,TRBJ2-7,CASSNSHYEQYF,TGTGCCAGCAGTAACAGCCACTACGAGCAGTACTTC
TRBV12-3/TRBV12-4,many,TRBD2,TRBJ2-7,CASSLPSGIVGSYEQYF,TGTGCCAGCAGTTTGCCTAGCGGGATCGTTGGCTCCTACGAGCAGTACTTC
TRBV7-9,-,TRBD2,TRBJ2-2,CASSFRTSGRMGTGELFF,TGTGCCAGCAGCTTTAGGACTAGCGGGAGAATGGGTACCGGGGAGCTGTTTTTT
TRBV6-1,-,-,TRBJ2-1,CASSQPGHNEQFF,TGTGCCAGCAGTCAACCGGGCCACAATGAGCAGTTCTTC
TRBV28,many,-,TRBJ2-7,CASSFWVGRSYEQYF,TGTGCCAGCAGTTTTTGGGTCGGGCGCTCCTACGAGCAGTACTTC
TRBV4-2,few,-,TRBJ1-2,CASSQGQTRQENGYTF,TGTGCCAGCAGCCAGGGCCAGACACGACAGGAGAATGGCTACACCTTC
TRBV20-1,many,-,TRBJ1-5,CSARRQGGFDQPQHF,TGCAGTGCTAGACGGCAGGGAGGCTTCGATCAGCCCCAGCATTTT
TRBV12-5,many,TRBD1,TRBJ1-1,CASGAGDRANTEAFF,TGTGCTAGTGGTGCAGGAGACAGGGCTAACACTGAAGCTTTCTTT
TRBV12-3/TRBV12-4,many,-,TRBJ2-2,CASTTSGRGDTGELFF,TGTGCCAGCACCACAAGCGGGCGGGGCGACACCGGGGAGCTGTTTTTT
TRBV15,-,-,TRBJ1-2,CATSRVVGAGYGYTF,TGTGCCACCAGCAGAGTGGTGGGGGCAGGCTATGGCTACACCTTC
TRBV6-1,many,TRBD1,TRBJ1-1,CASRQGTNTEAFF,TGTGCCAGCAGACAGGGGACGAACACTGAAGCTTTCTTT
TRBV27,-,TRBD1,TRBJ2-6,CASSITGGLSGANVLTF,TGTGCCAGCAGTATCACAGGGGGTCTATCTGGGGCCAACGTCCTGACTTTC
TRBV19,many,-,TRBJ1-5,CASSNIRVDDNQPQHF,TGTGCCAGTAGTAACATAAGGGTGGATGACAATCAGCCCCAGCATTTT
TRBV29-1,few,TRBD2,TRBJ2-2,CSVTGTSGSTGELFF,TGCAGCGTTACCGGGACTAGCGGGAGTACCGGGGAGCTGTTTTTT
TRBV11-2,few,-,TRBJ2-7,CASSFGRIGSYEQYF,TGTGCCAGCAGCTTCGGCCGGATTGGCTCCTACGAGCAGTACTTC
TRBV27,-,-,TRBJ1-2,CASSFLGQGGGYTF,TGTGCCAGCAGTTTCCTAGGGCAGGGAGGGGGCTACACCTTC
TRBV5-1,many,-,TRBJ2-2,CASSYLTAGELFF,TGCGCCAGCAGCTACTTGACAGCCGGGGAGCTGTTTTTT
TRBV13,many,-,TRBJ2-7,CATDHEQYF,TGTGCCACCGACCACGAGCAGTACTTC
TRBV7-2,many,-,TRBJ2-2,CASSLGVGGTGELFF,TGTGCCAGCAGCTTAGGTGTAGGGGGTACCGGGGAGCTGTTTTTT
TRBV19,-,-,TRBJ1-5,CASSIATGSYQPQHF,TGTGCCAGTAGTATAGCAACAGGCAGTTATCAGCCCCAGCATTTT
TRBV6-1,many,TRBD2,TRBJ2-1,CASRAKGLAGGNEQFF,TGTGCCAGCAGGGCGAAGGGACTAGCGGGAGGCAATGAGCAGTTCTTC
TRBV29-1,few,TRBD1,TRBJ2-3,CSAHGGQGTDTQYF,TGCAGCGCTCACGGGGGACAGGGCACAGATACGCAGTATTTT